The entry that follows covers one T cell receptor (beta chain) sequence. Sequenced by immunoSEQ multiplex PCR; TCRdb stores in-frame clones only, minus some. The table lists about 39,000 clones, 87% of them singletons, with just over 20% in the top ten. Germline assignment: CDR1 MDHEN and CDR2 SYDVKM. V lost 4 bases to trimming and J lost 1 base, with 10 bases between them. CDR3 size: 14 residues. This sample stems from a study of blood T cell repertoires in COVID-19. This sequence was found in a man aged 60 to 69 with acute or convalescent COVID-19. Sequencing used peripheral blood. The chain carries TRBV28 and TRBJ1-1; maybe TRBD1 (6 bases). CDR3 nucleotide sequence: TGTGCCAGCAGTTCTGGACAGAAGAACACTGAAGCTTTCTTT. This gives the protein CASSSGQKNTEAFF. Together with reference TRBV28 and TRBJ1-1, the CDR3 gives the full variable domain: DVKVTQSSRYLVKRTGEKVFLECVQDMDHENMFWYRQDPGLGLRLIYFSYDVKMKEKGDIPEGYSVSREKKERFSLILESASTNQTSMYLCASSSGQKNTEAFFGQGTRLTVV.